This T cell receptor (beta chain) was sequenced during a study of blood T cell repertoires in COVID-19. Overall study: PBMCs, B-cell-depleted T cells, or T cells were the source of the cDNA or gDNA that made up the material.

This clone was seen once. CDR3 length equals 17 residues. Losses at the gene ends were 4 bases for V and 4 bases for J; bases not matched to a gene: 13. Germline assignment: CDR1 SGHRS and CDR2 YFSETQ. The protocol was immunoSEQ multiplex PCR, while the TCRdb copy is restricted to in-frame clones and leaves out a portion. The data show about 240,000 clones, 85% to 90% seen once. The sample was peripheral blood. This TCR derives from a woman aged 70-85 years with active or convalescent COVID-19. The chain joins TRBV5-1 to TRBJ2-1, with 8 bases fitting TRBD1. The DNA of the CDR3 is TGCGCCAGCAGCAAATTCGACAGGGGAGAGGGGTACAATGAGCAGTTCTTC. It translates to CASSKFDRGEGYNEQFF.